The rows below give T cell receptor beta chains drawn from one sample of a study of monozygotic twins with inflammatory bowel disease. TCRdb re-called the 5' RACE reads; one entry per CDR3 protein, DNA not given. The table lists about 380,000 distinct CDR3 sequences, with 2.6% in the top ten. What was sequenced was blood. The receptor set was obtained from a human donor with ulcerative colitis or Crohn's disease, or a healthy co-twin of an affected twin (not recorded which). CDR3s include the opening cysteine and the closing phenylalanine or tryptophan.

J,V,CDR3
TRBJ2-7,TRBV2,CASRPDRISYEQYF
TRBJ1-1,TRBV11-3,CASSIQTPGTEAFF
TRBJ2-7,TRBV19,CASSKGQLPSYEQYF
TRBJ1-6,TRBV20-1,CSAVRVQSGNSPLHF
TRBJ1-6,TRBV4-3,CASSQDGGEDSPLHF
TRBJ2-1,TRBV19,CASSIVRTTNNEQFF
TRBJ2-7,TRBV12-3/TRBV12-4,CASSLDRARDEQYF
TRBJ2-5,TRBV3-1,CASSQDYEGKTQYF
TRBJ2-3,TRBV7-2,CASSARGAVPTDTQYF
TRBJ1-5,TRBV6-1,CASRTQGVRLISQPQHF
TRBJ1-2,TRBV29-1,CSSYSQDRDYYGYTF
TRBJ1-5,TRBV27,CASSLYSRNQPQHF
TRBJ2-7,TRBV5-6,CASSLTGGKQYF